These T cell receptor beta chains were read from a single sample in a study of T-cell reconstitution after alpha-beta-depleted transplantation in children. TCRdb itself ran the PCR reads through MiXCR, one entry per CDR3 protein. The sample has about 640,000 distinct CDR3 sequences; 16% are singletons. This material consisted of PBMCs from the stem cell graft donor, taken from the stem cell graft. The receptors stem from a human donor who donated a stem cell graft to a child with acute myeloid leukemia. Each CDR3 is given with its conserved first and last residue. Fields, in order: clone size, V gene, D gene, J gene, CDR3 protein, CDR3 DNA. D genes are given only for firm matches. For some rows the clone size is stated as once, few or many, or as a class when expanded; others skip it.

abundance: many; v_gene: TRBV20-1; d_gene: .; j_gene: TRBJ1-4; CDR3aa: CSARGRDFNEKLFF; CDR3nt: TGCAGTGCTAGAGGACGGGACTTCAATGAAAAACTGTTTTTT
abundance: many; v_gene: TRBV4-3; d_gene: .; j_gene: TRBJ1-2; CDR3aa: CASSQGGGGRGGYTF; CDR3nt: TGCGCCAGCAGCCAGGGCGGTGGGGGGCGCGGTGGCTACACCTTC
abundance: .; v_gene: TRBV18; d_gene: TRBD1; j_gene: TRBJ1-1; CDR3aa: CASSTTGSNTEAFF; CDR3nt: TGTGCCAGCTCAACGACAGGGTCGAACACTGAAGCTTTCTTT
abundance: few; v_gene: TRBV5-1; d_gene: TRBD1; j_gene: TRBJ1-3; CDR3aa: CASSLAGTDRGNTIYF; CDR3nt: TGCGCCAGCAGCTTGGCCGGGACGGACAGGGGAAACACCATATATTTT
abundance: .; v_gene: TRBV5-1; d_gene: .; j_gene: TRBJ2-2; CDR3aa: CASSLVRQLGVGELFF; CDR3nt: TGCGCCAGCAGCTTGGTCCGTCAGTTGGGCGTCGGGGAGCTGTTTTTT
abundance: few; v_gene: TRBV7-9; d_gene: .; j_gene: TRBJ1-1; CDR3aa: CASSHPIRGMNTEAFF; CDR3nt: TGTGCCAGCAGCCATCCCATCAGGGGAATGAACACTGAAGCTTTCTTT
abundance: .; v_gene: TRBV20-1; d_gene: .; j_gene: TRBJ1-5; CDR3aa: CSARPILGEEQPQHF; CDR3nt: TGCAGTGCTAGACCCATCCTGGGTGAAGAACAGCCCCAGCATTTT
abundance: .; v_gene: TRBV3-1; d_gene: .; j_gene: TRBJ2-1; CDR3aa: CASSQESGGPSNEQFF; CDR3nt: TGTGCCAGCAGCCAAGAGTCCGGGGGGCCCTCCAATGAGCAGTTCTTC
abundance: many; v_gene: TRBV20-1; d_gene: .; j_gene: TRBJ1-2; CDR3aa: CSARYSENYGYTF; CDR3nt: TGCAGTGCTAGGTATAGTGAAAACTATGGCTACACCTTC
abundance: many; v_gene: TRBV12-3/TRBV12-4; d_gene: .; j_gene: TRBJ2-2; CDR3aa: CASSSHRDRELFF; CDR3nt: TGTGCCAGCAGTTCCCACAGGGATCGGGAGCTGTTTTTT
abundance: .; v_gene: TRBV7-2; d_gene: .; j_gene: TRBJ1-5; CDR3aa: CASSDVASQPQHF; CDR3nt: TGTGCCAGCAGCGACGTCGCGAGTCAGCCCCAGCATTTT
abundance: .; v_gene: TRBV7-9; d_gene: .; j_gene: TRBJ1-2; CDR3aa: CASSQTNYGYTF; CDR3nt: TGTGCCAGCAGCCAGACAAACTATGGCTACACCTTC
abundance: .; v_gene: TRBV7-2; d_gene: TRBD2; j_gene: TRBJ2-5; CDR3aa: CASSLLGTRATETQYF; CDR3nt: TGTGCCAGCAGCTTATTAGGGACTAGAGCTACAGAGACCCAGTACTTC
abundance: many; v_gene: TRBV20-1; d_gene: .; j_gene: TRBJ1-1; CDR3aa: CSARDARSMNTEAFF; CDR3nt: TGCAGTGCTAGAGATGCCAGGTCCATGAACACTGAAGCTTTCTTT
abundance: many; v_gene: TRBV7-2; d_gene: .; j_gene: TRBJ2-7; CDR3aa: CASSLREGYEQYF; CDR3nt: TGTGCCAGCAGCTTACGAGAGGGGTACGAGCAGTACTTC
abundance: many; v_gene: TRBV7-9; d_gene: TRBD1; j_gene: TRBJ1-2; CDR3aa: CASSARGQSDYGYTF; CDR3nt: TGTGCCAGCAGCGCCCGGGGACAGAGTGACTATGGCTACACCTTC